Listed below are T cell receptor beta chains from one sample, sequenced in a study of blood T cell repertoires in COVID-19. Here immunoSEQ multiplex PCR was the method, and the copy in TCRdb shows in-frame clones only, minus some. There are about 200,000 clones in the sample; around four fifths occur only once, and 8.2% lies in the top ten. Sequenced sample: peripheral blood. Every receptor here comes from a woman aged 45-65 years with acute or convalescent COVID-19. Both conserved end residues are part of each CDR3. Each record gives: CDR3 DNA, CDR3 protein, V gene, D gene, clone size, CDR3 length, J gene. D genes are given only for firm matches. Clone size, where shown, is once, few, many, or a class for clones that have expanded.

DNA: TGTGCCAGCAGCCAAGGAGATTATGGGACTAGCCCCTACGAGCAGTACTTC
CDR3: CASSQGDYGTSPYEQYF
V: TRBV14
D: TRBD2
size: .
length: 17
J: TRBJ2-7

DNA: TGTGCCAGCTCACGTACAAGTACCAACGTAAACGAGCAGTACTTC
CDR3: CASSRTSTNVNEQYF
V: TRBV18
D: .
size: .
length: 15
J: TRBJ2-7

DNA: TGCGCCAGCAGCTTGCCCCAGACAGGGGTTAATGAAAAACTGTTTTTT
CDR3: CASSLPQTGVNEKLFF
V: TRBV5-1
D: TRBD1
size: .
length: 16
J: TRBJ1-4

DNA: TGTGCCACCAGTGAGTCCAGGACAGGTAGCAATCAGCCCCAGCATTTT
CDR3: CATSESRTGSNQPQHF
V: TRBV24-1
D: TRBD1
size: .
length: 16
J: TRBJ1-5

DNA: TGTGCCTGGAGTCCCCCCCCAGGACAGGGGTTCGGAGAGACCCAGTACTTC
CDR3: CAWSPPPGQGFGETQYF
V: TRBV30
D: TRBD1
size: .
length: 17
J: TRBJ2-5

DNA: TGTGCCAGCTCGCCCCCCCTAGCGCGATCGGCGTACAATGAGCAGTTCTTC
CDR3: CASSPPLARSAYNEQFF
V: TRBV18
D: .
size: .
length: 17
J: TRBJ2-1

DNA: TGTGCCAGCAGCTTAGCGTTCTCTAGCGGGAGTTACGAGCAGTACTTC
CDR3: CASSLAFSSGSYEQYF
V: TRBV11-2
D: TRBD2
size: .
length: 16
J: TRBJ2-7

DNA: TGTGCCAGCAGTTTCTCCCAGACGGTACTCCGGAGTAAGTTCTTC
CDR3: CASSFSQTVLRSKFF
V: TRBV27
D: .
size: .
length: 15
J: TRBJ2-1

DNA: TGTGCCAGCAGCTTAAGAAGCGGAAACACTGAAGCTTTCTTT
CDR3: CASSLRSGNTEAFF
V: TRBV7-8
D: .
size: .
length: 14
J: TRBJ1-1

DNA: TGTGCCAGCAGTGAACGCGGTATAAGAAACACAGATACGCAGTATTTT
CDR3: CASSERGIRNTDTQYF
V: TRBV2
D: .
size: .
length: 16
J: TRBJ2-3

DNA: TGTGCCAGCAGTGAGATGAGACAGGGTAATCAGCAGTACTTC
CDR3: CASSEMRQGNQQYF
V: TRBV2
D: TRBD1
size: .
length: 14
J: TRBJ2-7

DNA: TGTGCCAGCAGTGAACAGGGCAGGACCGAGCAGTACTTC
CDR3: CASSEQGRTEQYF
V: TRBV2
D: .
size: few
length: 13
J: TRBJ2-7

DNA: TGTGCCAGCAGTGACACAGGGGTCTATGGCTACACCTTC
CDR3: CASSDTGVYGYTF
V: TRBV25-1
D: TRBD1
size: few
length: 13
J: TRBJ1-2

DNA: TGTGCCAGCAGCTTAGCGTCAGAAGGGGGCTATGGCTACACCTTC
CDR3: CASSLASEGGYGYTF
V: TRBV7-2
D: .
size: .
length: 15
J: TRBJ1-2

DNA: TGTGCCAGCAGGGAAGGGGGAGCGGCCTACAATGAGCAGTTCTTC
CDR3: CASREGGAAYNEQFF
V: TRBV6-1
D: .
size: .
length: 15
J: TRBJ2-1

DNA: TGTGCCAGCAGCCAAAGGTGGGGCTCCGGCCACTATGGCTACACCTTC
CDR3: CASSQRWGSGHYGYTF
V: TRBV27
D: .
size: once
length: 16
J: TRBJ1-2

DNA: TGCGCCAGCAGTCCATCAGGGGAAACCTACGAGCAGTACTTC
CDR3: CASSPSGETYEQYF
V: TRBV5-1
D: .
size: .
length: 14
J: TRBJ2-7

DNA: TGTGCCAGCAGCCTAACCGGGACTAGCGGAGCCCGCTCCTACGAGCAGTACTTC
CDR3: CASSLTGTSGARSYEQYF
V: TRBV9
D: TRBD2
size: once
length: 18
J: TRBJ2-7

DNA: TGTGCCACCAGTGATCACTCTGTCGGTAGCGGCACCGGGGAGCTGTTTTTT
CDR3: CATSDHSVGSGTGELFF
V: TRBV24-1
D: .
size: .
length: 17
J: TRBJ2-2

DNA: TGTGCCAGCAGCCCCACCCTATACGAGCAGTACTTC
CDR3: CASSPTLYEQYF
V: TRBV14
D: .
size: .
length: 12
J: TRBJ2-7

DNA: TGCGCCAGCAGACCAGAGCCGGGACAGAGCTCCTACAATGAGCAGTTCTTC
CDR3: CASRPEPGQSSYNEQFF
V: TRBV5-1
D: TRBD1
size: .
length: 17
J: TRBJ2-1

DNA: TGTGCCAGCACCCTCGGGACTAACTTTGGGCAAGGGACCCAGTACTTC
CDR3: CASTLGTNFGQGTQYF
V: TRBV2
D: TRBD2
size: once
length: 16
J: TRBJ2-5

DNA: TGTGCCAGCAGTTCTAGCGGGCCTCAAGAGACCCAGTACTTC
CDR3: CASSSSGPQETQYF
V: TRBV7-2
D: TRBD2
size: .
length: 14
J: TRBJ2-5

DNA: TGTGCCAGCAGAACCGGGACAGATAATTCACCCCTCCACTTT
CDR3: CASRTGTDNSPLHF
V: TRBV6-6
D: TRBD1
size: .
length: 14
J: TRBJ1-6

DNA: TGCGCCAGCAGCTTCGGGTTAATGGGGGGAGAGACCCAGTACTTC
CDR3: CASSFGLMGGETQYF
V: TRBV5-1
D: .
size: .
length: 15
J: TRBJ2-5

DNA: TGTGCCAGTAGGAAGCGGGAGGAAGAGACCCAGTACTTC
CDR3: CASRKREEETQYF
V: TRBV19
D: TRBD2
size: .
length: 13
J: TRBJ2-5

DNA: TGTGCCAGCAGCCAAGATGTTTTAGCTAGCGGGAGATCTGGGACAGATACGCAGTATTTT
CDR3: CASSQDVLASGRSGTDTQYF
V: TRBV14
D: TRBD2
size: .
length: 20
J: TRBJ2-3

DNA: TGCGCCAGCAGCTTGGCGTCTGCGAACACCGGGGAGCTGTTTTTT
CDR3: CASSLASANTGELFF
V: TRBV5-1
D: .
size: .
length: 15
J: TRBJ2-2

DNA: TGTGCCAGCAGCTTTGGTGGGACAGGGTGGGACGAGCAGTACTTC
CDR3: CASSFGGTGWDEQYF
V: TRBV5-4
D: TRBD1
size: .
length: 15
J: TRBJ2-7

DNA: TGTGCCAGCATTAGGCTCGGGACAGGGGACTACGAGCAGTACTTC
CDR3: CASIRLGTGDYEQYF
V: TRBV6-5
D: TRBD1
size: .
length: 15
J: TRBJ2-7

DNA: TGTGCCAGCAGCTTAGTCAGCGGGAGGGCAGGCGAGCAGTACTTC
CDR3: CASSLVSGRAGEQYF
V: TRBV11-2
D: TRBD2
size: .
length: 15
J: TRBJ2-7

DNA: TGTGCTAGTGGCCCGGACAGCCTTACGCAGTATTTT
CDR3: CASGPDSLTQYF
V: TRBV12-5
D: .
size: .
length: 12
J: TRBJ2-3

DNA: TGTGCCAGCAGCCTGACAGGGTACACCGGGGAGCTGTTTTTT
CDR3: CASSLTGYTGELFF
V: TRBV7-6
D: TRBD1
size: .
length: 14
J: TRBJ2-2

DNA: TGTGCCAGCAGTTCCGCCAGTGGGCCCGCTCGGGGGTTATACTTC
CDR3: CASSSASGPARGLYF
V: TRBV27
D: .
size: .
length: 15
J: TRBJ2-7

DNA: TGTGCCAGCAGGAGGGGACTAGCTGCAGATACGCAGTATTTT
CDR3: CASRRGLAADTQYF
V: TRBV7-9
D: TRBD2
size: .
length: 14
J: TRBJ2-3

DNA: TGCGCCAGCAGCGATCAGGGGAGCACTGAAGCTTTCTTT
CDR3: CASSDQGSTEAFF
V: TRBV5-1
D: .
size: few
length: 13
J: TRBJ1-1

DNA: TGTGCCAGTAGTGGCAGGGACAGGGGGCCTTCCTGGGACTATGGCTACACCTTC
CDR3: CASSGRDRGPSWDYGYTF
V: TRBV19
D: TRBD1
size: once
length: 18
J: TRBJ1-2

DNA: TGTGCCAGCTCTCCTTCCCGGGACAGGGATTACGAGCAGTACTTC
CDR3: CASSPSRDRDYEQYF
V: TRBV18
D: TRBD1
size: .
length: 15
J: TRBJ2-7

DNA: TGTGCCAGCAGACCCCGACAGGGCTTGAACGGGGAGCTGTTTTTT
CDR3: CASRPRQGLNGELFF
V: TRBV6-5
D: TRBD1
size: .
length: 15
J: TRBJ2-2

DNA: TGTGCCAGCGAAGGACTGCTGAGGGTAGGTGAGCAGTTCTTC
CDR3: CASEGLLRVGEQFF
V: TRBV3-1/TRBV3-2
D: .
size: .
length: 14
J: TRBJ2-1

DNA: TGCAGCGTTGAGCCTCTTGGACAGCCAGCGGATACGCAGTATTTT
CDR3: CSVEPLGQPADTQYF
V: TRBV29-1
D: .
size: .
length: 15
J: TRBJ2-3

DNA: TGTGCCAGCAGTCCGACGGGAGGGCGGTATGGCTACACCTTC
CDR3: CASSPTGGRYGYTF
V: TRBV27
D: .
size: .
length: 14
J: TRBJ1-2

DNA: TGTGCCACCAGCAGGCCTCCTAGCGGGAGCTGGGAGCAGTACTTC
CDR3: CATSRPPSGSWEQYF
V: TRBV15
D: TRBD2
size: once
length: 15
J: TRBJ2-7

DNA: TGTGCCAGCAGGCCCGCGGGACAGGGGAATGAAAAACTGTTTTTT
CDR3: CASRPAGQGNEKLFF
V: TRBV6-5
D: TRBD1
size: .
length: 15
J: TRBJ1-4

DNA: TGTGCCAGTAGTATAGAAGGGGGACTAGCGGGAGTCTATGAGCAGTTCTTC
CDR3: CASSIEGGLAGVYEQFF
V: TRBV19
D: TRBD2
size: once
length: 17
J: TRBJ2-1

DNA: TGCGCCAGCAGTGATGGGTTGGCGGGAGAGACCCAGTACTTC
CDR3: CASSDGLAGETQYF
V: TRBV10-1
D: .
size: .
length: 14
J: TRBJ2-5

DNA: TGTGCCAGCAGTTTCGGACTGCTCCTAGCCAAAAACATTCAGTACTTC
CDR3: CASSFGLLLAKNIQYF
V: TRBV28
D: .
size: .
length: 16
J: TRBJ2-4

DNA: TGTGCCACCAGTCCACATTATAGCAATCAGCCCCAGCATTTT
CDR3: CATSPHYSNQPQHF
V: TRBV24-1
D: .
size: .
length: 14
J: TRBJ1-5

DNA: TGTGCCAGCAGTTTACCAGGGGGCACTGAAGCTTTCTTT
CDR3: CASSLPGGTEAFF
V: TRBV27
D: TRBD1
size: few
length: 13
J: TRBJ1-1

DNA: TGCACCACCGGGGGACTAGCGGAGAATGGGTACGAGCAGTACTTC
CDR3: CTTGGLAENGYEQYF
V: TRBV27
D: TRBD2
size: few
length: 15
J: TRBJ2-7

DNA: TGTGCCAGTAGCGAGGGGACAGGGATCACCGGGGAGCTGTTTTTT
CDR3: CASSEGTGITGELFF
V: TRBV19
D: TRBD1
size: .
length: 15
J: TRBJ2-2

DNA: TGTGCCAGCAGTTATAAGGGACAGAACTACGAGCAGTACTTC
CDR3: CASSYKGQNYEQYF
V: TRBV6-5
D: TRBD1
size: .
length: 14
J: TRBJ2-7

DNA: TGCGCCAGCAGCCAAATGGTTACAGGGGGCTCGACTAATGAAAAACTGTTTTTT
CDR3: CASSQMVTGGSTNEKLFF
V: TRBV4-1
D: TRBD1
size: .
length: 18
J: TRBJ1-4

DNA: TGCGCCAGCAGCTTGTCTAGCGGGAGTGTGACAGATACGCAGTATTTT
CDR3: CASSLSSGSVTDTQYF
V: TRBV5-1
D: TRBD2
size: .
length: 16
J: TRBJ2-3

DNA: TGTGCCAGTAGTACCCTAAGGGGCGACAGGGGACCCTACGAGCAGTACTTC
CDR3: CASSTLRGDRGPYEQYF
V: TRBV19
D: TRBD1
size: .
length: 17
J: TRBJ2-7